This T cell receptor beta chain was captured in a study of cytomegalovirus exposure and HLA in healthy donors. The study's findings and limits: By HLA locus, TCR association rates varied in a later analysis, with DRB1 showing the most and HLA-C the fewest.

As to this clone: Antigen unknown. Different DNA sequences within this sample yield the same CDR3.

In the PCR, 60 Vbeta and 13 Jbeta primers were used. TCRdb keeps only in-frame clones here, not all; method: immunoSEQ multiplex PCR. The sample shows approximately 120,000 clones, and about 2.5% sits with its ten largest clones. Trimming took 3 bases from V and 3 from J, leaving 15 bases between them. CDR3 length: 15 residues. Germline lookup yields CDR1 LGHNA and CDR2 YSLEER. V and J are TRBV4-3 and TRBJ2-7; perhaps TRBD2 as D (6 bases). Sequencing used PBMCs. This TCR was sampled from a man aged 25 to 40 in good health and CMV-seronegative. The CDR3: CASSQETSLLYEQYF. CDR3 nucleotide sequence: TGCGCCAGCAGCCAGGAGACTAGTTTGCTCTACGAGCAGTACTTC.